The 3 T cell receptor beta chains listed next were all sequenced from one sample in a study of beta chain features in type 1 diabetes. Expressed TCRB transcripts were sequenced because the entire RNA isolate underwent reverse transcription. Some clones are missing from TCRdb's copy, which holds only in-frame ones; the method was immunoSEQ multiplex PCR. The table lists 150,000 to 200,000 clones, about 9% of them singletons, with roughly 0.7% in the top ten. General study findings and limits: Shortening of TCRB CDR3s, moderate but significant, appeared in all four CD4+ subsets of Type 1 diabetes patients.

These receptors' antigens are unknown. The specimen was central memory CD4+ T cells from blood. The receptors here all came from a woman in her twenties or thirties with type 1 diabetes.

This clone came up a few times. The J gene is TRBJ2-3, the V gene TRBV7-3; D is ambiguous. V was cut by 8 bases and J by 5 bases, with 14 bases left in between. The germline CDR1 and CDR2 sequences are SGHTA and FQGTGA. The CDR3 contains 13 residues. CDR3 residues: CASGFRSQDTQYF. Here the CDR3 DNA reads TGTGCCAGCGGATTCCGGAGCCAAGATACGCAGTATTTT. Together with reference TRBV7-3 and TRBJ2-3, the CDR3 gives the full variable domain: GAGVSQTPSNKVTEKGKYVELRCDPISGHTALYWYRQSLGQGPEFLIYFQGTGAADDSGLPNDRFFAVRPEGSVSTLKIQRTERGDSAVYLCASGFRSQDTQYFGPGTRLTVL.

This clone was seen more than once but under ten times. V usage is TRBV6-6 and J usage is TRBJ1-1; no firm D call. V lost 3 bases and J 3 bases, leaving 17 bases between the germline ends. The CDR3 runs 16 residues. Per the germline V gene, CDR1 is MNHNY and CDR2 is SVGAGI (reference sequence). The CDR3 DNA is TGTGCCAGCAGTTATCTACTCGAAGGCGGCGACACTGAAGCTTTCTTT. Its protein product is CASSYLLEGGDTEAFF.

This clone appeared a few times. The V gene is TRBV5-1, the J gene TRBJ2-7, with D maybe TRBD1 (6 bases). Trimming left V 2 bases short and J 9 bases short, with 18 bases between. There are 14 residues in the CDR3. Germline V CDR1 and CDR2: SGHRS, YFSETQ. Here the CDR3 DNA reads TGCGCCAGCAGCTTCAACTCGCAGGGGTCTGTGCAGTACTTC. Protein: CASSFNSQGSVQYF.